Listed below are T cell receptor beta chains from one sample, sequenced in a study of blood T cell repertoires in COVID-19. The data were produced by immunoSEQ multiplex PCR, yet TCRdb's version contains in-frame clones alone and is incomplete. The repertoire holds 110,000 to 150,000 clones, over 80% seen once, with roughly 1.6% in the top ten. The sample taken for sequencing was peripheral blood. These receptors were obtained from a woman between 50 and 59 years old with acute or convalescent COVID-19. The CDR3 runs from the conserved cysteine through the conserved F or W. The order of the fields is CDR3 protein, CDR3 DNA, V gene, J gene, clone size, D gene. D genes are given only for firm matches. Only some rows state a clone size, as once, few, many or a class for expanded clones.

CASSSRGTYEQYF	TGTGCCAGCAGTTCACGGGGGACCTACGAGCAGTACTTC	TRBV27	TRBJ2-7	.	.
CASELALNYEQYF	TGTGCCAGCGAACTAGCGTTAAACTACGAGCAGTACTTC	TRBV6-5	TRBJ2-7	.	TRBD2
CASRGRDRGYEQYF	TGTGCCAGCAGGGGACGGGACAGGGGGTACGAGCAGTACTTC	TRBV28	TRBJ2-7	few	TRBD1
CASSLATVREKLFF	TGTGCCAGCAGTTTAGCCACAGTTAGGGAAAAACTGTTTTTT	TRBV28	TRBJ1-4	.	.
CAWSLYSNQPQHF	TGTGCCTGGAGTTTGTATAGCAATCAGCCCCAGCATTTT	TRBV30	TRBJ1-5	.	.
CASSLGSSSGSIWETQYF	TGCGCCAGCAGCTTGGGGAGTTCTAGCGGGAGTATCTGGGAGACCCAGTACTTC	TRBV5-1	TRBJ2-5	.	TRBD2
CASRSLAGGPAGANVLTF	TGTGCCAGCAGATCTTTAGCGGGAGGGCCGGCAGGGGCCAACGTCCTGACTTTC	TRBV5-4	TRBJ2-6	few	TRBD2
CASQISSGSPYEQYF	TGTGCCAGCCAAATCTCGTCGGGATCTCCCTACGAGCAGTACTTC	TRBV5-6	TRBJ2-7	.	.
CASSLVARISGNTIYF	TGTGCCAGCAGCTTAGTTGCCAGGATCTCTGGAAACACCATATATTTT	TRBV11-2	TRBJ1-3	.	.
CASSSQEGQEQYF	TGTGCCAGCAGCTCACAGGAGGGTCAGGAGCAGTACTTC	TRBV7-9	TRBJ2-7	.	.
CAISESVVSDTGELFF	TGTGCCATCAGTGAGTCGGTAGTTTCGGACACCGGGGAGCTGTTTTTT	TRBV10-3	TRBJ2-2	.	.
CASSLAQGNSPLHF	TGCGCCAGCAGCTTGGCGCAGGGTAATTCACCCCTCCACTTT	TRBV5-1	TRBJ1-6	.	.
CASRITGSSGANVLTF	TGTGCCAGCAGGATAACAGGGAGCTCTGGGGCCAACGTCCTGACTTTC	TRBV7-8	TRBJ2-6	.	.
CASRRGDSSYEQYF	TGCGCCAGCAGGCGCGGGGACAGCTCCTACGAGCAGTACTTC	TRBV5-1	TRBJ2-7	.	.
CASSQKTGVSIFQGNTIYF	TGCGCCAGCAGCCAGAAGACAGGGGTAAGTATTTTTCAGGGAAACACCATATATTTT	TRBV4-1	TRBJ1-3	.	TRBD1
CASSYSGTEYNEQFF	TGTGCCAGCAGTTACTCCGGGACAGAGTACAATGAGCAGTTCTTC	TRBV6-5	TRBJ2-1	.	TRBD1
CASSLPGRGYGYTF	TGCGCCAGCAGCTTGCCCGGCAGGGGCTATGGCTACACCTTC	TRBV5-1	TRBJ1-2	.	.
CASSPRWGGRDEQYF	TGTGCCAGCAGCCCTCGTTGGGGGGGGCGGGACGAGCAGTACTTC	TRBV7-2	TRBJ2-7	.	.
CAISETQGPDTQYF	TGTGCCATCAGTGAGACCCAGGGGCCAGATACGCAGTATTTT	TRBV10-3	TRBJ2-3	.	.
CASSPNQGRGGTEAFF	TGTGCCAGCTCACCAAACCAAGGTCGTGGAGGCACTGAAGCTTTCTTT	TRBV18	TRBJ1-1	.	.
CASSYRQEFNEQFF	TGTGCCAGCAGCTATAGACAGGAGTTTAATGAGCAGTTCTTC	TRBV5-6	TRBJ2-1	.	.
CASSLARLSYEQYF	TGTGCCAGCAGCTTGGCCCGACTTTCCTACGAGCAGTACTTC	TRBV5-5	TRBJ2-7	.	.
CASSLQRGQETQYF	TGTGCCAGCAGTCTCCAGCGGGGTCAGGAGACCCAGTACTTC	TRBV7-2	TRBJ2-5	.	TRBD2
CATGQGYNEQFF	TGTGCCACCGGACAGGGTTACAATGAGCAGTTCTTC	TRBV19	TRBJ2-1	.	TRBD1
CAWAFSGNTIYF	TGTGCCTGGGCGTTCTCTGGAAACACCATATATTTT	TRBV30	TRBJ1-3	.	.
CATSSVRGRLPYNEQFF	TGTGCCACCAGCAGTGTTCGCGGGAGGTTACCCTACAATGAGCAGTTCTTC	TRBV15	TRBJ2-1	.	TRBD2